Listed below are T cell receptor beta chains from one sample, sequenced in a study of regulatory T cells in long-lasting Graves disease. TCRdb processed the multiplex PCR reads anew with MiXCR; each CDR3 protein has one entry. The data hold 600,000 to 800,000 distinct CDR3 sequences, with 25% to 35% observed a single time. This sample comprised peripheral blood mononuclear cells (PBMCs), obtained when the disease was refractory, from a patient treated with antithyroid drugs. These receptors all come from a female donor with Graves disease. The CDR3 runs from the conserved cysteine through the conserved F or W. Each record gives: clone size, CDR3 length, V gene, D gene, J gene, CDR3 protein, CDR3 DNA. The D gene is left open where the match is weak. Clone size appears in some rows only: once, few, many, or a class for an expanded clone.

clone_size: NA
cdr3_length: 14
v_call: TRBV20-1
d_call: NA
j_call: TRBJ1-2
cdr3_aa: CSAAPTTGGYGYTF
cdr3_nt: TGCAGTGCCGCACCCACCACTGGTGGCTATGGCTACACCTTC

clone_size: NA
cdr3_length: 13
v_call: TRBV20-1
d_call: NA
j_call: TRBJ2-7
cdr3_aa: CSASGGRYYEQYF
cdr3_nt: TGCAGTGCATCAGGGGGGCGATACTACGAGCAGTACTTC

clone_size: few
cdr3_length: 14
v_call: TRBV5-1
d_call: NA
j_call: TRBJ2-5
cdr3_aa: CASSGSSIRETQYF
cdr3_nt: TGCGCCAGCAGCGGTTCTAGTATCAGGGAGACCCAGTACTTC

clone_size: NA
cdr3_length: 14
v_call: TRBV7-9
d_call: TRBD1
j_call: TRBJ1-2
cdr3_aa: CASSWTTGPGGYTF
cdr3_nt: TGTGCCAGCAGCTGGACGACAGGGCCGGGTGGCTACACCTTC

clone_size: NA
cdr3_length: 16
v_call: TRBV27
d_call: TRBD1
j_call: TRBJ1-4
cdr3_aa: CASAGGEGLVNEKLFF
cdr3_nt: TGTGCCAGCGCAGGGGGGGAGGGACTGGTTAATGAAAAACTGTTTTTT

clone_size: many
cdr3_length: 14
v_call: TRBV12-3/TRBV12-4
d_call: TRBD2
j_call: TRBJ2-5
cdr3_aa: CASKGSGSGETQYF
cdr3_nt: TGTGCCAGCAAGGGCAGCGGGAGTGGGGAGACCCAGTACTTC

clone_size: many
cdr3_length: 14
v_call: TRBV6-2/TRBV6-3
d_call: NA
j_call: TRBJ1-1
cdr3_aa: CASSYSEVNTEAFF
cdr3_nt: TGTGCCAGCAGTTACTCCGAGGTGAACACTGAAGCTTTCTTT

clone_size: many
cdr3_length: 14
v_call: TRBV11-2
d_call: TRBD1
j_call: TRBJ1-2
cdr3_aa: CASSSTGTGEGYTF
cdr3_nt: TGTGCCAGCAGCTCGACCGGGACAGGGGAAGGCTACACCTTC

clone_size: NA
cdr3_length: 16
v_call: TRBV7-3
d_call: NA
j_call: TRBJ2-3
cdr3_aa: CASSLRGTTGTDTQYF
cdr3_nt: TGTGCCAGCAGCTTAAGGGGCACGACGGGCACAGATACGCAGTATTTT

clone_size: few
cdr3_length: 16
v_call: TRBV3-1
d_call: NA
j_call: TRBJ1-5
cdr3_aa: CASSQDVRAGNQPQHF
cdr3_nt: TGTGCCAGCAGCCAAGATGTTAGGGCTGGCAATCAGCCCCAGCATTTT

clone_size: NA
cdr3_length: 16
v_call: TRBV4-2
d_call: NA
j_call: TRBJ2-7
cdr3_aa: CASSQEVGLIWDEQYF
cdr3_nt: TGTGCCAGCAGCCAAGAAGTAGGGTTGATTTGGGACGAGCAGTACTTC

clone_size: many
cdr3_length: 13
v_call: TRBV25-1
d_call: NA
j_call: TRBJ1-2
cdr3_aa: CASSEWESVGYTF
cdr3_nt: TGTGCCAGCAGTGAATGGGAATCGGTTGGCTACACCTTC

clone_size: few
cdr3_length: 15
v_call: TRBV25-1
d_call: NA
j_call: TRBJ1-1
cdr3_aa: CASSELDKANTEAFF
cdr3_nt: TGTGCCAGCAGTGAATTGGACAAAGCGAACACTGAAGCTTTCTTT

clone_size: NA
cdr3_length: 15
v_call: TRBV12-3/TRBV12-4
d_call: TRBD1
j_call: TRBJ1-2
cdr3_aa: CASSKPGQGFYGYTF
cdr3_nt: TGTGCCAGCAGTAAACCGGGACAGGGTTTCTATGGCTACACCTTC

clone_size: few
cdr3_length: 14
v_call: TRBV7-2
d_call: TRBD1
j_call: TRBJ2-2
cdr3_aa: CASSQGTGDRELFF
cdr3_nt: TGTGCCAGCAGCCAAGGGACAGGCGATCGGGAGCTGTTTTTT

clone_size: NA
cdr3_length: 14
v_call: TRBV15
d_call: NA
j_call: TRBJ1-5
cdr3_aa: CATSRQGWGQPQHF
cdr3_nt: TGTGCCACCAGCAGACAGGGCTGGGGTCAGCCCCAGCATTTT

clone_size: few
cdr3_length: 16
v_call: TRBV20-1
d_call: NA
j_call: TRBJ1-4
cdr3_aa: CSAYPRGIAHGEKLFF
cdr3_nt: TGCAGTGCTTACCCAAGGGGGATAGCGCATGGAGAAAAACTGTTTTTT

clone_size: few
cdr3_length: 16
v_call: TRBV15
d_call: NA
j_call: TRBJ1-4
cdr3_aa: CATSRDPGAQGEKLFF
cdr3_nt: TGTGCCACCAGCAGAGATCCGGGAGCTCAGGGGGAAAAACTGTTTTTT

clone_size: few
cdr3_length: 15
v_call: TRBV16
d_call: NA
j_call: TRBJ1-3
cdr3_aa: CASSQSVGSGNTIYF
cdr3_nt: TGTGCCAGCAGCCAATCAGTAGGGTCTGGAAACACCATATATTTT

clone_size: NA
cdr3_length: 14
v_call: TRBV18
d_call: NA
j_call: TRBJ1-1
cdr3_aa: CASSPAERGTEAFF
cdr3_nt: TGTGCCAGCTCACCCGCGGAGAGGGGCACTGAAGCTTTCTTT

clone_size: many
cdr3_length: 14
v_call: TRBV5-1
d_call: NA
j_call: TRBJ2-7
cdr3_aa: CASSRFGQTYEQYF
cdr3_nt: TGCGCCAGCAGTCGCTTTGGACAAACCTACGAGCAGTACTTC

clone_size: NA
cdr3_length: 12
v_call: TRBV7-2
d_call: NA
j_call: TRBJ1-2
cdr3_aa: CASSSFGHGYTF
cdr3_nt: TGTGCCAGCAGCTCCTTTGGGCATGGCTACACCTTC

clone_size: many
cdr3_length: 14
v_call: TRBV15
d_call: NA
j_call: TRBJ1-2
cdr3_aa: CATSRGEGREGYTF
cdr3_nt: TGTGCCACCAGCAGGGGAGAGGGCAGGGAAGGCTACACCTTC